The clone carrying this T cell receptor (beta chain) has only one observation. As yet, its antigen is unknown. Germline loops: CDR1 MGHDK, CDR2 SYGVNS. This CDR3 is built from 16 residues. Trimming took 1 base from V and 6 from J, leaving 16 bases between them. The sample is drawn from a study of cytotoxic CD8 clonotypes in ibrutinib-treated CLL. Assay used: immunoSEQ multiplex PCR; TCRdb lists only in-frame clones, some missing. The data hold 200,000 to 250,000 clones, with under 75% observed a single time. Findings and caveats of the study: Under treatment, the uncommon public clonotypes either contracted or remained stable.

The chain is built from TRBV25-1 and TRBJ2-1; D remains unclear. This material consisted of PBMCs, taken after 24 months of ibrutinib treatment. The sequence came from a human donor with chronic lymphocytic leukemia. The DNA for the CDR3 is TGTGCCAGCAGTGAATTTAAGGCGAGTCTTGGCAATGAGCAGTTCTTC. Translation: CASSEFKASLGNEQFF. Combining the CDR3 with reference TRBV25-1 and TRBJ2-1 gives the whole variable domain EADIYQTPRYLVIGTGKKITLECSQTMGHDKMYWYQQDPGMELHLIHYSYGVNSTEKGDLSSESTVSRIRTEHFPLTLESARPSHTSQYLCASSEFKASLGNEQFFGPGTRLTVL.